The clone carrying this TCR beta chain was found a few times. A far larger clone is just one base off, so this is likely a read error. The data are from a study of low-dose radiotherapy and immunotherapy resistance in tumors. Study at large: Intravenous ipilimumab 1 mg/kg every six weeks was given with nivolumab 240 mg every two weeks.

The CDR3 extends over 15 amino acids. Germline CDR1 is MNHEY and CDR2 is SVGEGT. V lost 9 bases, J lost 10 bases, and 15 bases stayed unmatched. Time point in this sample: before trial treatment. Low-dose radiotherapy, low-dose cyclophosphamide, aspirin, ipilimumab and nivolumab were all given to the donors. TRAV- and TRBV-specific primers were used for first-strand cDNA, which covered alpha and beta chains. A roughly 20-cycle PCR with a constant-region primer and V-primer adapter amplified TCRs. TCRdb reprocessed the reads via MiXCR and lists one record per CDR3 protein. This sample carries over 55,000 distinct CDR3 sequences, around 30% of them seen once, and the ten largest clones take roughly 10%.

This material consisted of PBMCs, taken before treatment. The clonotype was recovered from a female donor with ovarian cancer. The chain joins TRBV6-2 or TRBV6-3 to TRBJ2-1, with TRBD2 matching over 10 bases. The CDR3 nucleotides read TGTGCCAGGAGTCAGACTAGCGGGTCAATCAGCGAGCAGTTCTTC. Translation gives CARSQTSGSISEQFF.